One and the same sample provided the 15 T cell receptor beta chains below, sequenced in a study of spatial heterogeneity in lung cancer. The study's findings and limits: Tumor mutation counts were tracked by expanded intratumoral alpha and beta TCR counts.

Each CDR3 protein gets one entry after TCRdb re-called the 5' RACE reads with MiXCR. The sample holds about 5,100 distinct CDR3 sequences; about 7.1% are singletons and the top ten take 15% to 20%. These TCRs' antigens remain unknown. Time point reported: sample taken at primary tumor resection. This material consisted of lung tumor tissue, taken at surgery. The receptors originated from a male donor with early-stage non-small cell lung cancer.

The CDR3 spells CSARGLEGINEQFF. For the CDR3, the DNA is TGCAGTGCTCGGGGACTAGAGGGGATCAATGAGCAGTTCTTC. The V call is TRBV20-1, the J call TRBJ2-1; 8 bases fit TRBD2. The CDR3 covers 14 residues. From germline, CDR1 is DFQATT and CDR2 SNEGSKA (reference sequence). V was clipped by 5 bases and J by 6 bases; unmatched bases: 9.

This clonotype is categorized as medium-sized (0.01 to 0.1%). This chain joins TRBV12-3 or TRBV12-4 and TRBJ1-6, with unresolved D. The CDR3 loop spans 14 amino acids. V lost 3 bases and J 5 bases, leaving 8 bases between the germline ends. Here the CDR3 reads CASSFVQNNSPLHF. CDR3 coding DNA: TGTGCCAGCAGTTTCGTACAGAATAATTCACCCCTCCACTTT.

This clonotype came up many times. The rearrangement uses TRBV19 and TRBJ1-2; 9 bases line up with TRBD1. The CDR3 loop spans 14 amino acids. After removal of 4 bases from V and 3 bases from J, the junction contained 3 bases not matched to a gene. Germline lookup yields CDR1 LNHDA and CDR2 SQIVND (reference sequence). CDR3 sequence (DNA): TGTGCCAGTAGTACCTGGACAGGGGACTATGGCTACACCTTC. It specifies CASSTWTGDYGYTF.

This clonotype is termed medium-sized. The genes are TRBV7-6 and TRBJ1-6, with TRBD1 identical over 12 bases. Germline V gives CDR1 SGHVS, CDR2 FNYEAQ. The CDR3 sequence is 16 residues long. J lost 9 bases, V lost 4 bases, and 7 bases had no gene match. CDR3 DNA sequence: TGTGCCAGCAGCTCGGGACAGGGGGCCTTTGTTTCACCCCTCCACTTT. Amino acid sequence: CASSSGQGAFVSPLHF.

In its sample, this clonotype ranks as medium-sized. The CDR3 sequence: CASSPGTAGFF. The CDR3 bases are TGTGCCAGCAGTCCCGGGACAGCCGGGTTCTTC. The gene calls are TRBV2 and TRBJ2-1; 7 positions match TRBD1. CDR3 size: 11 residues. The germline V gene has CDR1 SNHLY and CDR2 FYNNEI. V gave up 5 bases and J gave up 15 bases; unmatched junction bases: 7.

This clonotype has ten or more counts. The chain links TRBV6-2 or TRBV6-3 to TRBJ1-4; D gene ambiguous. Germline lookup yields CDR1 MNHEY and CDR2 SVGEGT. Deletions cut 6 bases from V and 7 bases from J, with 15 bases between. The CDR3 is 14 residues long. Here the CDR3 DNA reads TGTGCCAGCAGCCGCCGGGCAGGTAGTGAAAAACTGTTTTTT. Its protein is CASSRRAGSEKLFF.

This clonotype ranks as medium-sized (0.01 to 0.1%). The chain joins TRBV28 to TRBJ2-2; 9 positions agree with TRBD2. The CDR3 has 15 amino acids. Losses at the gene ends were 4 bases for V and 5 bases for J; bases not matched to a gene: 5. Germline values: CDR1 MDHEN, CDR2 SYDVKM. CDR3 region: CASSSSAGGTGELFF. The CDR3 bases are TGTGCCAGCAGTTCCTCTGCGGGAGGGACCGGGGAGCTGTTTTTT.

This clonotype was observed many times. The chain joins TRBV5-1 to TRBJ2-1; 8 bases are a match to TRBD1. After removal of 7 bases from V and 6 bases from J, the junction contained 12 bases not matched to a gene. Germline V gene data show CDR1 as SGHRS and CDR2 as YFSETQ. This CDR3 spans 15 amino acids. The CDR3 loop is CASDPTGVNPNEQFF. The CDR3 bases are TGCGCCAGCGATCCGACAGGGGTCAATCCCAATGAGCAGTTCTTC.

By its share, this clonotype is medium-sized. The chain has TRBV6-5 and TRBJ2-7, with D possibly being TRBD1 (5 bases). The CDR3 totals 11 residues. The germline CDR1 and CDR2 sequences are MNHEY and SVGAGI. V lost 3 bases to trimming and J lost 9 bases, with 9 bases between them. CDR3 nucleotides: TGTGCCAGCAGTTATGGAACAGGGCAGTACTTC. It is translated as CASSYGTGQYF.

There are many counts of this clonotype. This chain joins TRBV20-1 and TRBJ1-2, with TRBD1 identical over 7 bases. This CDR3 is 12 amino acids long. Losses at the gene ends were 4 bases for V and 7 bases for J; bases not matched to a gene: 6. Looked up from germline, CDR1 is DFQATT and CDR2 is SNEGSKA (reference sequence). The CDR3 loop is CSATRRGLGYTF. The DNA for the CDR3 is TGCAGTGCTACGCGAAGGGGGCTTGGCTACACCTTC.

By share, this clonotype counts as medium-sized. V gene TRBV19 combines with J gene TRBJ2-3, with 11 bases identical to TRBD2. Losses at the gene ends were 4 bases for V and 1 base for J; bases not matched to a gene: 1. This CDR3 region has 15 residues. CDR1 and CDR2 from the germline V gene are LNHDA and SQIVND (reference sequence). The CDR3 DNA is TGTGCCAGTAGTAAACTAGCGGGAGGCACAGATACGCAGTATTTT. Its translation: CASSKLAGGTDTQYF.

In its sample, this clonotype is medium-sized. J is TRBJ1-6 and V is TRBV9; TRBD1 might be the D (5 bases). With 0 bases removed from V and 10 bases from J, the gap between germline ends came to 14 bases. The CDR3 runs 15 residues. Per the germline V gene, CDR1 is SGDLS and CDR2 is YYNGEE. CDR3 DNA sequence: TGTGCCAGCAGCGTAGGGGGACTTGCCTACTCACCCCTCCACTTT. Its protein is CASSVGGLAYSPLHF.

This chain uses TRBV18 with TRBJ2-7, with 9 nucleotides matching TRBD1. CDR1 is KGHSH and CDR2 is LQKENI in the germline V gene. This CDR3 is 14 amino acids long. After removal of 3 bases from V and 4 bases from J, the junction contained 4 bases not matched to a gene. The CDR3 is CASSPGQGLYEQYF. Written as DNA, the CDR3 is TGTGCCAGCTCACCGGGACAGGGACTGTACGAGCAGTACTTC.

This clonotype was detected many times. This sequence joins TRBV20-1 and TRBJ1-1, with a weak D call TRBD1 (6 bases). V was pared by 3 bases and J by 1 base, with 9 bases between. There are 13 residues in the CDR3. Germline CDR1 reads DFQATT; CDR2 reads SNEGSKA (reference sequence). The CDR3, as DNA: TGCAGTGCTAGGCGGACAGAGAACACTGAAGCTTTCTTT. Protein sequence: CSARRTENTEAFF.

By proportion, this clonotype is medium-sized. The rearrangement joins TRBV5-1 to TRBJ1-1, with a weak D call TRBD1 (6 bases). The germline CDR1 and CDR2 sequences are SGHRS and YFSETQ. Trimming left V 6 bases short and J 3 bases short, with 12 bases between. CDR3 length: 13 amino acids. The DNA for the CDR3 is TGCGCCAGCACCCAGAGGGGGGACACTGAAGCTTTCTTT. Translated, it gives CASTQRGDTEAFF.